These 23 T cell receptor beta chains came from one sample sequenced in a study of cytomegalovirus exposure and HLA in healthy donors. Assay used: immunoSEQ multiplex PCR; TCRdb lists only in-frame clones, some missing. The sample shows about 200,000 clones, roughly 82% of them seen only once. The sequenced sample was PBMCs. The receptors here all came from a woman younger than 45 in good health and CMV-seropositive.

The chain has TRBV28 and TRBJ2-7, with D uncertain. This CDR3 spans 11 amino acids. Trimming pared 5 bases from V and 3 bases from J, leaving 5 bases between. Looked up from germline, CDR1 is MDHEN and CDR2 is SYDVKM. CDR3: CASSVNYEQYF. The CDR3, as DNA: TGTGCCAGCAGTGTAAACTACGAGCAGTACTTC. Full variable domain (remainder filled in from reference TRBV28 and TRBJ2-7): DVKVTQSSRYLVKRTGEKVFLECVQDMDHENMFWYRQDPGLGLRLIYFSYDVKMKEKGDIPEGYSVSREKKERFSLILESASTNQTSMYLCASSVNYEQYFGPGTRLTVT.

J is TRBJ2-2 and V is TRBV7-9; D might be TRBD1 (5 bases). The V gene lost 5 bases and the J gene lost 4 bases, with 8 bases spanning the gap. CDR3 length equals 13 residues. The germline CDR1 and CDR2 sequences are SEHNR and FQNEAQ (reference sequence). The CDR3 is CASSDRFTGELFF. The CDR3 nucleotides read TGTGCCAGCAGCGACAGATTCACCGGGGAGCTGTTTTTT.

V is TRBV15 and J is TRBJ2-2, with D possibly matching TRBD2 (5 bases). Looked up from germline, CDR1 is LNHNV and CDR2 is YYDKDF (reference sequence). V lost 0 bases to trimming and J lost 2 bases, with 7 bases between them. The CDR3 is 15 amino acids. The CDR3 loop is CATSRDGKNTGELFF. The CDR3, as DNA: TGTGCCACCAGCAGAGACGGGAAAAACACCGGGGAGCTGTTTTTT.

The V and J genes are TRBV21-1 and TRBJ2-5; the table's TRBD2 call for D was not verified on the DNA. TRBV21-1 is classified as a pseudogene. This CDR3 comprises 12 residues. CDR3 region: CASSKLQETQYF. As DNA, the CDR3 is TGTGCCAGCAGCAAGTTACAAGAGACCCAGTACTTC.

This chain connects TRBV29-1 to TRBJ2-5; 7 bases agree with TRBD1. The CDR3 spans 13 residues. Trimming at V came to 3 bases and at J to 5 bases, leaving 6 bases not matched to a gene. Germline V gene sequence: CDR1 SQVTM, CDR2 ANQGSEA. The CDR3 nucleotides read TGCAGCGTTGATGACAGGGCCGGGGAGACCCAGTACTTC. Residues: CSVDDRAGETQYF.

J is TRBJ2-7 and V is TRBV6-6; D may be TRBD1 (5 bases). V was cut by 3 bases and J by 5 bases, with 17 bases left in between. CDR3 length equals 15 residues. Per the germline V gene, CDR1 is MNHNY and CDR2 is SVGAGI (reference sequence). The CDR3 region has the DNA TGTGCCAGCAGTTATTCACCGGGCAGGGCGAACGAGCAGTACTTC. Its protein is CASSYSPGRANEQYF.

V gene TRBV4-2 combines with J gene TRBJ2-2, with TRBD2 matching over 7 bases. The ends lost 0 bases at V and 6 bases at J; junction bases unmatched: 13. The CDR3 sequence is 18 residues long. Germline V gene sequence: CDR1 LGHNA, CDR2 YNFKEQ. CDR3: CASSQDLVRGLYAGELFF. The CDR3 region has the DNA TGTGCCAGCAGCCAAGATCTAGTGCGGGGGTTGTACGCCGGGGAGCTGTTTTTT.

This clone was counted between two and nine times. The rearrangement uses TRBV6-6 and TRBJ1-5, with TRBD1 as a possible D gene (5 bases). Germline V gene sequence: CDR1 MNHNY, CDR2 SVGAGI (reference sequence). Between the trimmed V and J ends, which lost 0 bases and 1 base, there was a span of 7 bases. The CDR3 consists of 15 residues. The CDR3 region has the DNA TGTGCCAGCAGTTACTCGGGGGGGAGCAATCAGCCCCAGCATTTT. Amino acid sequence: CASSYSGGSNQPQHF.

This clone turned up a few times. V gene TRBV7-2 combines with J gene TRBJ1-5; tentative D call: TRBD1 (5 bases). Germline lookup yields CDR1 SGHTA and CDR2 FQGNSA. This CDR3 region has 12 residues. V dropped 5 bases and J dropped 9 bases, with 11 bases sitting between them. This CDR3 reads CASSQDRTPQHF. The DNA for the CDR3 is TGTGCCAGCAGCCAAGACAGAACGCCCCAGCATTTT. Combining the CDR3 with reference TRBV7-2 and TRBJ1-5 gives the whole variable domain GAGVSQSPSNKVTEKGKDVELRCDPISGHTALYWYRQSLGQGLEFLIYFQGNSAPDKSGLPSDRFSAERTGGSVSTLTIQRTQQEDSAVYLCASSQDRTPQHFGDGTRLSIL.

The CDR3 DNA is TGTGCCAGTAGTCTAGCGGGAGACACCGGGGAGCTGTTTTTT. It specifies CASSLAGDTGELFF. The V and J genes are TRBV19 and TRBJ2-2; 10 bases match TRBD2. V shed 5 bases, J shed 3 bases, and the junction held 0 bases outside the gene matches. This CDR3 spans 14 amino acids. Germline-derived CDR1 and CDR2 are LNHDA and SQIVND (reference sequence). Based on the CDR3 plus reference TRBV19 and TRBJ2-2, the full variable domain is DGGITQSPKYLFRKEGQNVTLSCEQNLNHDAMYWYRQDPGQGLRLIYYSQIVNDFQKGDIAEGYSVSREKKESFPLTVTSAQKNPTAFYLCASSLAGDTGELFFGEGSRLTVL.

This rearrangement joins TRBV5-4 to TRBJ1-2; 11 bases are a match to TRBD1. Germline V gene data show CDR1 as SGHNT and CDR2 as YYREEE (reference sequence). With 4 bases clipped from V and 8 bases from J, the junction kept 10 bases outside the gene matches. The CDR3 is 15 amino acids. DNA of the CDR3: TGTGCCAGCAGCCCTGCCGGGACAGGGGGTTTGGGCTACACCTTC. It translates to CASSPAGTGGLGYTF.

V usage is TRBV15 and J usage is TRBJ1-1, with D perhaps TRBD1 (5 bases). The CDR3 length is 15 residues. CDR1 is LNHNV and CDR2 is YYDKDF in the germline V gene (reference sequence). Trimming took off 2 bases at V and 2 bases at J, with 12 bases between the two ends. The CDR3, as DNA: TGTGCCACCAGCAGAAGTCGGGACTTCAACACTGAAGCTTTCTTT. Translation: CATSRSRDFNTEAFF. Looking up the rest from reference TRBV15 and TRBJ1-1 gives the full variable domain: DAMVIQNPRYQVTQFGKPVTLSCSQTLNHNVMYWYQQKSSQAPKLLFHYYDKDFNNEADTPDNFQSRRPNTSFCFLDIRSPGLGDTAMYLCATSRSRDFNTEAFFGQGTRLTVV.

This clone was counted between two and nine times. DNA of the CDR3: TGTGCCAGTAGTTTCTCCGGGACAGAGCAGTTCTTC. Translation: CASSFSGTEQFF. The rearrangement joins TRBV19 to TRBJ2-1, with D maybe TRBD1 (6 bases). The CDR3 spans 12 residues. V lost 5 bases, J lost 10 bases, and 12 bases lay in between. CDR1 LNHDA and CDR2 SQIVND come from the germline V gene (reference sequence).

V is TRBV7-2 and J is TRBJ2-1, with TRBD2 matching over 10 bases. Germline CDR1 SGHTA, CDR2 FQGNSA. The CDR3 runs 15 residues. V dropped 5 bases and J dropped 3; count of bases not matched to a gene: 4. CDR3 sequence reads: CASSALAGDYNEQFF. CDR3 bases: TGTGCCAGCAGCGCTCTAGCGGGAGACTACAATGAGCAGTTCTTC.

The V gene is TRBV10-3, the J gene TRBJ1-5; D possibly corresponds to TRBD1 (5 bases). CDR1 and CDR2 from the germline V gene are ENHRY and SYGVKD. V was cut by 8 bases and J by 4 bases, with 18 bases left in between. This CDR3 spans 15 amino acids. CDR3 sequence reads: CAIRDGTGGNQPQHF. The CDR3 region has the DNA TGTGCCATCCGGGATGGGACCGGGGGAAATCAGCCCCAGCATTTT.

The chain recombines TRBV5-1 with TRBJ2-7; 10 bases match TRBD1. Unmatched junction bases numbered 5, after V lost 0 bases and J lost 5 bases. Looked up from germline, CDR1 is SGHRS and CDR2 is YFSETQ. The CDR3 is 15 amino acids. The CDR3 sequence is CASSLEGQGFDEQYF. CDR3 coding DNA: TGCGCCAGCAGCTTGGAGGGACAGGGGTTCGACGAGCAGTACTTC.

This sequence joins TRBV5-6 and TRBJ2-7; 8 nucleotides align to TRBD2. The junction had 16 bases not matched to a gene; V was cut back by 3 bases and J by 8 bases. The germline CDR1 and CDR2 sequences are SGHDT and YYEEEE. The CDR3 sequence is 16 residues long. The CDR3, as DNA: TGTGCCAGCAGCTGGGGGATCGGGAGGGATACCAACAAGCAGTACTTC. Translation gives CASSWGIGRDTNKQYF.

V and J are TRBV6-1 and TRBJ1-1; D is uncertain. The CDR3 consists of 14 residues. CDR1 and CDR2 from the germline V gene are MNHNS and SASEGT. V was clipped by 4 bases and J by 1 base, with 10 bases between them. Here the CDR3 DNA reads TGTGCCAGCAGTGTCACAGCCGGGAACACTGAAGCTTTCTTT. Translation gives CASSVTAGNTEAFF.

This sequence joins TRBV7-3 and TRBJ2-1, with TRBD1 identical over 9 bases. The CDR3 covers 15 residues. Losses at the gene ends were 3 bases for V and 4 bases for J; bases not matched to a gene: 4. CDR1 is SGHTA, CDR2 FQGTGA, per germline. The CDR3 DNA is TGTGCCAGCAGCTTTAGGACAGGGGAATACAATGAGCAGTTCTTC. It translates to CASSFRTGEYNEQFF.

The chain carries TRBV20-1 and TRBJ1-2, with a tentative D call TRBD1 (6 bases). CDR1 is DFQATT, CDR2 SNEGSKA, per germline (reference sequence). V lost 3 bases and J lost 8, with 10 bases in between. The CDR3 has 11 amino acids. CDR3 amino acids: CSASGTGGYTF. Here the CDR3 DNA reads TGCAGTGCTAGTGGAACAGGGGGCTACACCTTC.

Only a few counts were recorded for this clone. The chain is built from TRBV19 and TRBJ2-7, with 7 bases matching TRBD1. The germline V gene encodes CDR1 LNHDA and CDR2 SQIVND (reference sequence). The CDR3 sequence is 15 residues long. The V and J ends lost 6 bases and 3 bases, in that order; junction bases with no gene match: 11. The CDR3 nucleotides are TGTGCCAGTAGGGACAGGAACCTCTACTACTACGAGCAGTACTTC. Amino acid sequence: CASRDRNLYYYEQYF.

The rearrangement links TRBV4-2 to TRBJ1-4, with a weak D call TRBD1 (5 bases). CDR3 length equals 16 residues. The ends were cut back, 0 bases at V and 1 base at J, with 9 bases in the middle. Germline V gene data show CDR1 as LGHNA and CDR2 as YNFKEQ. The CDR3 here is CASSQEVGGTNEKLFF. The CDR3 region has the DNA TGTGCCAGCAGCCAAGAAGTCGGGGGAACTAATGAAAAACTGTTTTTT.

This clone was picked up one time. The chain links TRBV5-1 to TRBJ2-7, with 9 bases fitting TRBD1. CDR1 is SGHRS and CDR2 is YFSETQ in the germline V gene. This CDR3 is built from 15 residues. Germline trimming cut 2 bases from V and 1 base from J; bases unmatched to any gene: 4. Written as DNA, the CDR3 is TGCGCCAGCAGCTTAACCGGGACAGGGTCCTACGAGCAGTACTTC. Translation: CASSLTGTGSYEQYF. The full variable domain, with the rest looked up from reference TRBV5-1 and TRBJ2-7, is KAGVTQTPRYLIKTRGQQVTLSCSPISGHRSVSWYQQTPGQGLQFLFEYFSETQRNKGNFPGRFSGRQFSNSRSEMNVSTLELGDSALYLCASSLTGTGSYEQYFGPGTRLTVT.